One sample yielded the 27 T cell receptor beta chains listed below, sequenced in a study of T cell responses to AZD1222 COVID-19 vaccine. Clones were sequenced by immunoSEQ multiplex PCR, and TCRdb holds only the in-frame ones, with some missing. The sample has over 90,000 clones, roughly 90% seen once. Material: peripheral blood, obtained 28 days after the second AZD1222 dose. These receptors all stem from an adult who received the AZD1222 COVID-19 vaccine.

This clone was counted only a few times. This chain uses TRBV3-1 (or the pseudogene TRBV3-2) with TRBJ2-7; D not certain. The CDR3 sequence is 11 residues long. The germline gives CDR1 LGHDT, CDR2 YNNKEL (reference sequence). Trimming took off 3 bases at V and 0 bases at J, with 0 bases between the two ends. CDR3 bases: TGTGCCAGCAGCCACTCCTACGAGCAGTACTTC. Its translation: CASSHSYEQYF.

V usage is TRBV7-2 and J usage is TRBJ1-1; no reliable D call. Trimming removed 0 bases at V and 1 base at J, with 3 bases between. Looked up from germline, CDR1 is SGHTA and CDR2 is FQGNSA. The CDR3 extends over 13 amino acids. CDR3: CASSLAGNTEAFF. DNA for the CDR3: TGTGCCAGCAGCTTAGCAGGGAACACTGAAGCTTTCTTT. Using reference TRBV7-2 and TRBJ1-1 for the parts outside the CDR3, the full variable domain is GAGVSQSPSNKVTEKGKDVELRCDPISGHTALYWYRQSLGQGLEFLIYFQGNSAPDKSGLPSDRFSAERTGGSVSTLTIQRTQQEDSAVYLCASSLAGNTEAFFGQGTRLTVV.

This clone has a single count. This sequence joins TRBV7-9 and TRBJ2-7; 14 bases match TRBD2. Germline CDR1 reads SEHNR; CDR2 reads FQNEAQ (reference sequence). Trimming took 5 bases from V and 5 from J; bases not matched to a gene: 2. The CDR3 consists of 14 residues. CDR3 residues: CASSRLAGGDEQYF. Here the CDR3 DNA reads TGTGCCAGCAGCCGACTAGCGGGAGGGGACGAGCAGTACTTC.

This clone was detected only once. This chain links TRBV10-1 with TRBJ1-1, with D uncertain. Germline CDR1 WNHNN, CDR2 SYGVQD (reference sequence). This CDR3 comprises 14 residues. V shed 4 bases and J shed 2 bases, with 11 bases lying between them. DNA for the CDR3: TGCGCCAGCAGTGCGGGGTCCGGTAACACTGAAGCTTTCTTT. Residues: CASSAGSGNTEAFF.

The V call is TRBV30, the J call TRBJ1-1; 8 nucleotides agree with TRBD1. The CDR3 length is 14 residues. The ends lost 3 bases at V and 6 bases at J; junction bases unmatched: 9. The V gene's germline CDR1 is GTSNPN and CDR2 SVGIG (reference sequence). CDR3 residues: CAWRIQGESAEAFF. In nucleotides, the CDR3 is TGTGCCTGGAGGATACAGGGGGAAAGCGCTGAAGCTTTCTTT.

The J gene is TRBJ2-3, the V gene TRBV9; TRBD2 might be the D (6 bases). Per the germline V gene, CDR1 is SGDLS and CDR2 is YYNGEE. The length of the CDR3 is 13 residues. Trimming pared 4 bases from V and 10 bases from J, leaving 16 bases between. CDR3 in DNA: TGTGCCAGCAGCCCAGCGGGCACCGCGGCGCAGTATTTT. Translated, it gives CASSPAGTAAQYF.

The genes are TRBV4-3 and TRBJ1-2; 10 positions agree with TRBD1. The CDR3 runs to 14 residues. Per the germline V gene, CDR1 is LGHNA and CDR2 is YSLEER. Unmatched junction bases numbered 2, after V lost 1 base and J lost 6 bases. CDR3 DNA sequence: TGCGCCAGCAGCCAAGGGGACAGGGGAGATGGCTACACCTTC. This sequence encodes CASSQGDRGDGYTF.

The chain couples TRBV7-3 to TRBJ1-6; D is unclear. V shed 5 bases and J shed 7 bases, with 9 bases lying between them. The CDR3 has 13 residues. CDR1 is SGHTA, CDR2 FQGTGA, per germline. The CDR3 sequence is CASSLRVNSPLHF. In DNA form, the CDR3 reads TGTGCCAGCAGCCTAAGGGTAAATTCACCCCTCCACTTT.

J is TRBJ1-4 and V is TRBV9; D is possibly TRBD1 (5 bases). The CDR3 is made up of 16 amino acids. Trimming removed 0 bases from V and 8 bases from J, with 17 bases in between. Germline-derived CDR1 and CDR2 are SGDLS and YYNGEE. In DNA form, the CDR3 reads TGTGCCAGCAGCGTAGGAAGAGGGGTAAATGGAGAAAAACTGTTTTTT. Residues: CASSVGRGVNGEKLFF.

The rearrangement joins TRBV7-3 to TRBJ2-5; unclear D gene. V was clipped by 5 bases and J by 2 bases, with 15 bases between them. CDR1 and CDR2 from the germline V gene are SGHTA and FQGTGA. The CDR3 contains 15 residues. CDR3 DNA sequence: TGTGCCAGCAGCCCTGACTCCTTTTCTCAAGAGACCCAGTACTTC. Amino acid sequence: CASSPDSFSQETQYF.

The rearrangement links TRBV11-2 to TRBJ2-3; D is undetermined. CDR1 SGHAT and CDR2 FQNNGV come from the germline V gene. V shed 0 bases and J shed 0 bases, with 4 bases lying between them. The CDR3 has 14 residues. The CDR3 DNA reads TGTGCCAGCAGCTTAGAAGGCAGCACAGATACGCAGTATTTT. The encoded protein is CASSLEGSTDTQYF.

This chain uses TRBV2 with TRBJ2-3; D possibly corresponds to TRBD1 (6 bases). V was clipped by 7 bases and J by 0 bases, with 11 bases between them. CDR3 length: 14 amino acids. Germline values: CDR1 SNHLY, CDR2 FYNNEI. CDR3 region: CASMGTPSTDTQYF. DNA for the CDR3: TGTGCCAGCATGGGGACACCTAGCACAGATACGCAGTATTTT.

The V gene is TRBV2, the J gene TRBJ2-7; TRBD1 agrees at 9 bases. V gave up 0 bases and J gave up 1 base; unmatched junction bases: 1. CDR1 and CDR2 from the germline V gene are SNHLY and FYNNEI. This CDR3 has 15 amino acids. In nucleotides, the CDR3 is TGTGCCAGCAGTGAAGCCGGGACAGGGTCCTACGAGCAGTACTTC. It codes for CASSEAGTGSYEQYF.

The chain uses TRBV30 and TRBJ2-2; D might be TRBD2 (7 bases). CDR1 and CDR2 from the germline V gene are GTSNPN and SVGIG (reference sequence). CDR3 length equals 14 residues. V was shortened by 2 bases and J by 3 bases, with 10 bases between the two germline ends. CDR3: CAWSRGGDTGELFF. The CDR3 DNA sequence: TGTGCCTGGAGTCGAGGGGGGGACACCGGGGAGCTGTTTTTT.

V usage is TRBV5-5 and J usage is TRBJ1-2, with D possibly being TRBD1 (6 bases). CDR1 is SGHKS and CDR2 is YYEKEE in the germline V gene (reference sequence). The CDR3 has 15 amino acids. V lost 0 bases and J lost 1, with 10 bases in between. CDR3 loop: CASSLDRAHNYGYTF. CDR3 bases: TGTGCCAGCAGCTTGGACAGGGCGCATAACTATGGCTACACCTTC.

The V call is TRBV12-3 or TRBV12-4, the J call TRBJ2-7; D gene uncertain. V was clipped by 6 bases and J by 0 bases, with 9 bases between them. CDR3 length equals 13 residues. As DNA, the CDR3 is TGTGCCAGCAGATCCGGGTCCTCCTACGAGCAGTACTTC. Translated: CASRSGSSYEQYF.

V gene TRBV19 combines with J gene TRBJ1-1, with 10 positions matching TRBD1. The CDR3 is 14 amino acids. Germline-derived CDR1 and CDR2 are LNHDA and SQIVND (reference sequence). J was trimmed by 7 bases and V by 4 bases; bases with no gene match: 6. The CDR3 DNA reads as TGTGCCAGTAGTACCTGGGACAGGGGCGATGAAGCTTTCTTT. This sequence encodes CASSTWDRGDEAFF. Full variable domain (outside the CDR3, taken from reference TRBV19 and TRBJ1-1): DGGITQSPKYLFRKEGQNVTLSCEQNLNHDAMYWYRQDPGQGLRLIYYSQIVNDFQKGDIAEGYSVSREKKESFPLTVTSAQKNPTAFYLCASSTWDRGDEAFFGQGTRLTVV.

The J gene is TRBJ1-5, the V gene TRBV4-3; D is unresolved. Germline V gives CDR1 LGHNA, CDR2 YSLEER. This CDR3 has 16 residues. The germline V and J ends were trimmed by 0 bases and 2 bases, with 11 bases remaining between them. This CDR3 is CASSQDRGRGNQPQHF. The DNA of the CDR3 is TGCGCCAGCAGCCAAGATCGAGGACGGGGCAATCAGCCCCAGCATTTT.

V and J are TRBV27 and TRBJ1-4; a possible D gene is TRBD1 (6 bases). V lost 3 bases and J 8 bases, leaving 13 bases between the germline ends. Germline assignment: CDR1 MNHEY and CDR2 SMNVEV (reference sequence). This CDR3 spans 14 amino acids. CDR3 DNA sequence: TGTGCCAGCAGTTTCAGGGGCAAAGGGGAAAAACTGTTTTTT. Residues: CASSFRGKGEKLFF.

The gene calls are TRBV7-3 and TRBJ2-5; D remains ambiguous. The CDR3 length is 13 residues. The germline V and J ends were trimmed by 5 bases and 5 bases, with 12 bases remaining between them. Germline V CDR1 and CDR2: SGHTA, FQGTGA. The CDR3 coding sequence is TGTGCCAGCAGCCCAGTAGATGGCGAGACCCAGTACTTC. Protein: CASSPVDGETQYF. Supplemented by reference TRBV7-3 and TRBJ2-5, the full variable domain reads GAGVSQTPSNKVTEKGKYVELRCDPISGHTALYWYRQSLGQGPEFLIYFQGTGAADDSGLPNDRFFAVRPEGSVSTLKIQRTERGDSAVYLCASSPVDGETQYFGPGTRLLVL.

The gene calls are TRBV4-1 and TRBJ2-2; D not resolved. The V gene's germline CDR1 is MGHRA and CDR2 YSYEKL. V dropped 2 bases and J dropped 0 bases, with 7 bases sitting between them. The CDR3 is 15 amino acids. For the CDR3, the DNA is TGCGCCAGCAGCCAAATAGTGGCGAACACCGGGGAGCTGTTTTTT. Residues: CASSQIVANTGELFF.

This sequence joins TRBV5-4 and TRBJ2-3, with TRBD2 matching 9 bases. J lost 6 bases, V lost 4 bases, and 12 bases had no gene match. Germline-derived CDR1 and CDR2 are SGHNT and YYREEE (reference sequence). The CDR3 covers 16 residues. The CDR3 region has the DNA TGTGCCAGCAGCGCTGCTCCTAGCGGGGTTCAGGATACGCAGTATTTT. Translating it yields CASSAAPSGVQDTQYF.

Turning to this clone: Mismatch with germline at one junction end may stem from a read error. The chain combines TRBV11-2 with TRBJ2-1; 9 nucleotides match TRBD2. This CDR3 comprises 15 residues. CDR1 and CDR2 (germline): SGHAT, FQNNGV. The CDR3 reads CASRLGGGRAKEQFF. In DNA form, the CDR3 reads TGTGCCAGCAGATTAGGCGGCGGGAGGGCCAAAGAGCAGTTCTTC.

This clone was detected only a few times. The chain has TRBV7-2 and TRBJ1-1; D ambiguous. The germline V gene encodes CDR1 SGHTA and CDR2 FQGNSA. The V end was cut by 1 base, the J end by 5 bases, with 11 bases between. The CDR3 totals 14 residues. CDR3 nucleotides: TGTGCCAGCAGCTTAGTCTTAGAATGGACTGAAGCTTTCTTT. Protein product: CASSLVLEWTEAFF.

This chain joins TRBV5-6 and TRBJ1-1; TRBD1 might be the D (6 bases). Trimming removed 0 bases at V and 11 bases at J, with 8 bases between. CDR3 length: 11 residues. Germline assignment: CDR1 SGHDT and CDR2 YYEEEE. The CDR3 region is CASSLGGHAFF. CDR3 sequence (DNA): TGTGCCAGCAGCTTGGGGGGGCATGCTTTCTTT.

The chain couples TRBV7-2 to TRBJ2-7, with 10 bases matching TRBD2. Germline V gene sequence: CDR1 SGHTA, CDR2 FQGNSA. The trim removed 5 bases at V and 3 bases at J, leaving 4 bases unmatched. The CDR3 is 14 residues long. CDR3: CASSLRLAGYEQYF. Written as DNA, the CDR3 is TGTGCCAGCAGCCTCAGACTAGCGGGCTACGAGCAGTACTTC.

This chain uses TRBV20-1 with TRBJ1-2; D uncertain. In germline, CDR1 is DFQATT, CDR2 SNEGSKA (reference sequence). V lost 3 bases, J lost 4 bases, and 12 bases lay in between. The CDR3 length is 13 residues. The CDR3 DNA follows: TGCAGTGCTAGTAACCCAATCTTCTATGGCTACACCTTC. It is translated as CSASNPIFYGYTF.